Listed here is a single T cell receptor (beta chain). The data are from a study of radiotherapy plus CTLA-4 blockade in lung cancer. Per the germline V gene, CDR1 is SGHAT and CDR2 is FQNNGV. Trimming removed 1 base from V and 10 bases from J, with 16 bases in between. The CDR3 runs 15 residues. TCRdb's table, derived via immunoSEQ multiplex PCR, lists solely in-frame clones and lacks some. The table records 35,000 or so clones, about 85% of them present only once. J is TRBJ1-4 and V is TRBV11-2; perhaps TRBD1 as D (5 bases). This receptor was taken from a human donor with non-small cell lung cancer who had stable disease on radiotherapy plus ipilimumab. The sequences come from peripheral blood, collected from a patient treated with radiotherapy plus ipilimumab. As DNA, the CDR3 is TGTGCCAGCAGCTTAGTAGCAGGGATCCAAGGAAAACTGTTTTTT. This gives the protein CASSLVAGIQGKLFF.